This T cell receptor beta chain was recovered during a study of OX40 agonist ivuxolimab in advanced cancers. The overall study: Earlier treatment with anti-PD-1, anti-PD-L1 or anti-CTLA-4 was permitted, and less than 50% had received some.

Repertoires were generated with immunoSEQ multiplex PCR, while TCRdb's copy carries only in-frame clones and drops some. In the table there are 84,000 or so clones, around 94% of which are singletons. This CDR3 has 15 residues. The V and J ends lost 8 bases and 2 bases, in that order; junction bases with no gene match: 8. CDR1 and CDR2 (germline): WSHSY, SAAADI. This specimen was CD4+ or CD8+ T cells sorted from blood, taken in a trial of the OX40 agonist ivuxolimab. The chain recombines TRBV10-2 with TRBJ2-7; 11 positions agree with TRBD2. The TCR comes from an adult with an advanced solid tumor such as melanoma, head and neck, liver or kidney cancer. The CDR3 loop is CASSAGTSGPYEQYF. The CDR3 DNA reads TGCGCCAGCTCCGCTGGGACTAGCGGCCCCTACGAGCAGTACTTC.